This T cell receptor beta chain was sequenced for a study of blood T cell repertoires in COVID-19. Germline V gives CDR1 SGDLS, CDR2 YYNGEE. The CDR3 is made up of 15 amino acids. V lost 3 bases, J lost 5 bases, and 6 bases stayed unmatched. How the authors handled the data: Estimated nucleated cell counts came from reference gene primer amplification. Sequenced by immunoSEQ multiplex PCR; TCRdb stores in-frame clones only, minus some. V and J calls and clone size are as listed in that table; D and trimming were resolved from the DNA. The sample records approximately 350,000 clones, about 90% being singletons.

Sequencing used peripheral blood. The V gene is TRBV9, the J gene TRBJ1-1, with 11 bases lining up with TRBD1. This receptor was obtained from a middle-aged man with acute or convalescent COVID-19. CDR3 loop: CASSGTGGSGTEAFF. CDR3 nucleotides: TGTGCCAGCAGCGGGACAGGGGGCTCGGGGACTGAAGCTTTCTTT.